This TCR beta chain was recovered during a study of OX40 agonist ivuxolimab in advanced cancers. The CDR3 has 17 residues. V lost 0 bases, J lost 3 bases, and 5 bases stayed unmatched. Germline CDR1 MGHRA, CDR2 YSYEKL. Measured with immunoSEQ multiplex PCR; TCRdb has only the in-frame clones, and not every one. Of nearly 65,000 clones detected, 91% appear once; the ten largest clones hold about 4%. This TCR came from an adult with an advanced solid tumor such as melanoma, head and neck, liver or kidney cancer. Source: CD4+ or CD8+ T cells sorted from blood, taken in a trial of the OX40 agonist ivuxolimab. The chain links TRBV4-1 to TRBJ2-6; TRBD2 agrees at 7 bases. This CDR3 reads CASSQEERGLGANVLTF. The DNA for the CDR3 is TGCGCCAGCAGCCAAGAAGAGCGGGGCCTTGGGGCCAACGTCCTGACTTTC.